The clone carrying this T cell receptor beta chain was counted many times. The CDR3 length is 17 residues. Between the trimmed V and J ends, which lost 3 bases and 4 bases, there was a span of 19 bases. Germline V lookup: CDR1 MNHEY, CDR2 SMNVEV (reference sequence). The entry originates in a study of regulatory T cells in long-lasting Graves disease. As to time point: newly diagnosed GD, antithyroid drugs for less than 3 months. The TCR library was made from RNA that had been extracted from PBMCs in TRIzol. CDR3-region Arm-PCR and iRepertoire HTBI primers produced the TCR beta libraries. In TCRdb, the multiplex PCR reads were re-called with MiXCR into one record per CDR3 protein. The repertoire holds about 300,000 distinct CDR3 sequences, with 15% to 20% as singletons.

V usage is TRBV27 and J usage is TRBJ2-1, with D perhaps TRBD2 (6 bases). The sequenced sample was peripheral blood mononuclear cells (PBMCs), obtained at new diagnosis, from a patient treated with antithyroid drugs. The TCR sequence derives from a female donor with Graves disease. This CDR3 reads CASSFWIGSTTYNEQFF. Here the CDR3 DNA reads TGTGCCAGCAGTTTCTGGATCGGGAGCACCACTTACAATGAGCAGTTCTTC.